The 9 T cell receptor beta chains presented below share a single source sample, sequenced in a study of post-analysis software for immune sequencing data. Overall study findings and caveats: Compared with controls, patients had more of roughly five TRBV segments, including TRBV5-6, TRBV5-1 and TRBV20-1.

Unique molecular identifiers had been added to the TCR beta cDNA libraries. TCRdb independently ran MiXCR on the PCR reads; one entry per CDR3 protein. The table has approximately 570,000 distinct CDR3 sequences, roughly 47% seen once. These receptors' antigens are unknown. Sequencing was carried out using blood. The origin of the receptors is a girl aged 10 to 17 with multiple sclerosis.

This clonotype was counted once. This chain uses TRBV19 with TRBJ1-2; D is ambiguous. There are 15 residues in the CDR3. V lost 2 bases and J 13 bases, leaving 23 bases between the germline ends. Germline CDR1 LNHDA, CDR2 SQIVND (reference sequence). The CDR3 DNA reads as TGTGCCAGTAGTATAAATTCTGTCGGGTCGGCTATTTTCACCTTC. Its protein is CASSINSVGSAIFTF.

As DNA, the CDR3 is TGTGCCAGCAGACGAGGACGGATCCAAGAGACCCAGTACTTC. This translates into CASRRGRIQETQYF. This rearrangement joins TRBV12-3 or TRBV12-4 to TRBJ2-5; D gene uncertain. V shed 6 bases and J shed 1 base, with 12 bases lying between them. The CDR3 contains 14 residues.

The V call is TRBV5-1, the J call TRBJ2-7; 9 bases are a match to TRBD1. CDR1 is SGHRS and CDR2 is YFSETQ in the germline V gene. This CDR3 has 15 residues. Unmatched junction bases numbered 10, after V lost 3 bases and J lost 6 bases. CDR3 in amino acids: CASSSNRGQTVEQYF. The CDR3 region has the DNA TGCGCCAGCAGCTCCAACAGGGGGCAAACAGTCGAGCAGTACTTC.

V and J are TRBV7-2 and TRBJ1-5; a weak D match, TRBD1 (6 bases). The CDR3 consists of 13 residues. The germline V and J ends were trimmed by 5 bases and 4 bases, with 9 bases remaining between them. Germline V gene sequence: CDR1 SGHTA, CDR2 FQGNSA. The CDR3 DNA follows: TGTGCCAGCAGCCGACAGGCAAATCAGCCCCAGCATTTT. The encoded protein is CASSRQANQPQHF.

This clonotype has a count of ten or more. The chain uses TRBV12-3 or TRBV12-4 and TRBJ1-2; maybe TRBD1 (6 bases). V lost 3 bases to trimming and J lost 4 bases, with 9 bases between them. The CDR3 covers 13 residues. CDR3 sequence (DNA): TGTGCCAGCAGTTTCGGAGGGGGCTATGGCTACACCTTC. It yields the protein CASSFGGGYGYTF.

This clonotype came up once. V gene TRBV10-2 combines with J gene TRBJ1-2, with unresolved D. CDR1 is WSHSY and CDR2 is SAAADI in the germline V gene. This CDR3 contains 14 residues. Trimming removed 6 bases from V and 0 bases from J, with 11 bases in between. The CDR3 DNA sequence: TGCGCCAGCAGCCGAGAGACGACTAACTATGGCTACACCTTC. Amino acids: CASSRETTNYGYTF.

The chain couples TRBV5-1 to TRBJ2-7, with D unclear. V was trimmed by 0 bases and J by 5 bases, leaving 15 bases between them. Germline loops: CDR1 SGHRS, CDR2 YFSETQ. CDR3 length equals 15 residues. CDR3 nucleotides: TGCGCCAGCAGCTTGGCGAGGCCAGACCGAGACGAGCAGTACTTC. This encodes CASSLARPDRDEQYF.

V gene TRBV4-1 combines with J gene TRBJ1-2, with D unclear. V lost 4 bases and J lost 5, with 20 bases in between. The CDR3 loop spans 16 amino acids. Germline CDR1 is MGHRA and CDR2 is YSYEKL. In DNA, the CDR3 is TGCGCCAGCAGCCCTAACCCTGACCCCCAGATTTATGGCTACACCTTC. Translation gives CASSPNPDPQIYGYTF.

The rearrangement uses TRBV27 and TRBJ2-6; 7 bases are a match to TRBD1. Unmatched junction bases numbered 5, after V lost 5 bases and J lost 1 base. The CDR3 runs 16 residues. Per the germline V gene, CDR1 is MNHEY and CDR2 is SMNVEV (reference sequence). The CDR3 loop is CASSTTTGSGANVLTF. The CDR3 DNA is TGTGCCAGCAGTACCACGACAGGGTCTGGGGCCAACGTCCTGACTTTC.